This TCR beta chain originates from a study of T-cell memory formation after mild COVID-19. Study conclusions and caveats: Day 15 to 85 contractors were CD4/CD8 balanced; later expanders leaned CD4+. Within pre-infection memory, some responding clones were found, suggesting cross-reactive memory joined.

The CDR3 totals 17 residues. The germline CDR1 and CDR2 sequences are SGHRS and YFSETQ. V dropped 0 bases and J dropped 1; count of bases not matched to a gene: 6. The sample holds many counts of this clonotype. Its antigen is unidentified. TCR alpha and TCR beta cDNA libraries carrying sample barcodes and UMIs were produced by 5'RACE using constant-segment primers. In TCRdb, the 5' RACE reads were re-called with MiXCR into one record per CDR3 protein. This sample has 450,000 or so distinct CDR3 sequences, with about 23% found just once. The sequenced sample was PBMCs or a T cell subset sorted from them (not recorded which). The TCR originated in an adult woman who had mild COVID-19 (a few samples of this study predate the infection). Cell type and time point are not known. This rearrangement joins TRBV5-1 to TRBJ2-5, with 10 bases aligning to TRBD2. The CDR3 region has the DNA TGCGCCAGCAGCTTGGCTCTAGCGGGGGCCCTCCAAGAGACCCAGTACTTC. It yields the protein CASSLALAGALQETQYF.